The 7 T cell receptor beta chains below all came from one sample that was sequenced in a study of T cell changes during pregnancy in multiple sclerosis. Only in-frame clones appear in the TCRdb table, and some are missing; sequencing was by immunoSEQ multiplex PCR. The sample lists tens of thousands of clones; approximately 90% were seen once. The specimen comprised CD4+ T cells from peripheral blood mononuclear cells, sampled in the second trimester of pregnancy. Every receptor here comes from a female donor with multiple sclerosis, enrolled in a pregnancy study.

The chain couples TRBV6-1 to TRBJ1-1; TRBD1 agrees at 9 bases. The germline V gene encodes CDR1 MNHNS and CDR2 SASEGT. This CDR3 region has 14 residues. Trimming took 8 bases from V and 4 from J; bases not matched to a gene: 8. CDR3 sequence: CASQGQGPSTEAFF. CDR3 coding DNA: TGTGCCAGCCAGGGACAGGGACCCTCCACTGAAGCTTTCTTT.

This chain connects TRBV7-2 to TRBJ2-3, with a weak D call TRBD2 (6 bases). V lost 1 base, J lost 11 bases, and 22 bases lay in between. Germline V gene lookup returns CDR1 SGHTA and CDR2 FQGNSA. The CDR3 is 16 residues long. DNA for the CDR3: TGTGCCAGCAGCTTAGTCCTGGGAGGATCGCCGAGCAAGCAGTATTTT. Amino acid sequence: CASSLVLGGSPSKQYF.

The chain couples TRBV2 to TRBJ2-3; D gene uncertain. CDR1 SNHLY and CDR2 FYNNEI come from the germline V gene. The CDR3 contains 12 residues. The ends were cut back, 4 bases at V and 1 base at J, with 3 bases in the middle. This chain's CDR3 is CASSAGTDTQYF. The CDR3 nucleotides read TGTGCCAGCAGTGCGGGCACAGATACGCAGTATTTT.

This clone was found once. The chain employs TRBV12-5 and TRBJ2-1, with D unclear. V shed 2 bases and J shed 2 bases, with 7 bases lying between them. CDR1 is LGHNT and CDR2 is FRNRAP in the germline V gene. This CDR3 has 14 amino acids. The CDR3 region is CASGLTRAYNEQFF. In nucleotides, the CDR3 is TGTGCTAGTGGTTTGACGAGAGCCTACAATGAGCAGTTCTTC.

This chain uses TRBV10-1 with TRBJ2-3; 14 bases are a match to TRBD2. V lost 3 bases to trimming and J lost 2 bases; unmatched junction nucleotides: 7. This CDR3 is built from 18 residues. From germline, CDR1 is WNHNN and CDR2 SYGVQD (reference sequence). DNA of the CDR3: TGCGCCAGCAGTGACAAGTGGGGACTAGCGGGAGCCACAGATACGCAGTATTTT. Translating gives CASSDKWGLAGATDTQYF.

V usage is TRBV7-2 and J usage is TRBJ1-1; tentative D call: TRBD1 (6 bases). This CDR3 comprises 15 residues. CDR1 and CDR2 (germline): SGHTA, FQGNSA. Trimming left V 0 bases short and J 5 bases short, with 13 bases between. The CDR3 DNA reads TGTGCCAGCAGCTTAGCGTCTACAGGGTTGACTGAAGCTTTCTTT. This codes for CASSLASTGLTEAFF.

The chain combines TRBV7-8 with TRBJ1-2, with a tentative D call TRBD1 (6 bases). Per germline, CDR1 SGHVS and CDR2 FQNEAQ. The V gene lost 1 base and the J gene lost 4 bases, with 16 bases spanning the gap. CDR3 length: 16 residues. The CDR3 DNA follows: TGTGCCAGCAGCTTAGGGATGGGGGGGCAGTCCTATGGCTACACCTTC. This translates into CASSLGMGGQSYGYTF.